Listed here are 14 T cell receptor beta chains from one sample, sequenced in a study of blood T cell repertoires in COVID-19 (dated by TCRdb to 2020 to 2022). The library came from the immunoSEQ multiplex PCR assay. TCRdb's version of the immuneACCESS table is confined to in-frame rearrangements and falls short of the full clone set. An unresolved V gene accounts for under half of the shortfall where checked; the remainder is of unknown origin. The sample contains roughly 210,000 clones, about 85% of them found a single time. The ten top clones hold 8% to 11% of the sample. The sequencing input was peripheral blood. All receptors come from a woman of 80 years or more with COVID-19, enrolled during active disease.

The V gene is TRBV7-2, the J gene TRBJ2-1; 7 nucleotides align to TRBD1. V shed 1 base, J shed 3 bases, and the junction held 3 bases outside the gene matches. CDR1 and CDR2 (germline): SGHTA, FQGNSA. This CDR3 spans 15 amino acids. CDR3 in amino acids: CASSLDRGRYNEQFF. In nucleotides, the CDR3 is TGTGCCAGCAGCTTAGATAGGGGGCGCTACAATGAGCAGTTCTTC. The variable domain in full, with the rest retrieved from reference TRBV7-2 and TRBJ2-1, is GAGVSQSPSNKVTEKGKDVELRCDPISGHTALYWYRQSLGQGLEFLIYFQGNSAPDKSGLPSDRFSAERTGGSVSTLTIQRTQQEDSAVYLCASSLDRGRYNEQFFGPGTRLTVL.

This chain connects TRBV5-1 to TRBJ2-7; D is perhaps TRBD2 (5 bases). The germline V gene has CDR1 SGHRS and CDR2 YFSETQ. Trimming removed 0 bases from V and 4 bases from J, with 14 bases in between. CDR3 length equals 15 residues. The CDR3 loop is CASSLASGLGYEQYF. CDR3 nucleotide sequence: TGCGCCAGCAGCTTGGCCTCAGGACTTGGTTACGAGCAGTACTTC. Using reference TRBV5-1 and TRBJ2-7 for the parts outside the CDR3, the full variable domain is KAGVTQTPRYLIKTRGQQVTLSCSPISGHRSVSWYQQTPGQGLQFLFEYFSETQRNKGNFPGRFSGRQFSNSRSEMNVSTLELGDSALYLCASSLASGLGYEQYFGPGTRLTVT.

This rearrangement joins TRBV11-2 to TRBJ2-1; perhaps TRBD2 as D (7 bases). V lost 5 bases, J lost 7 bases, and 18 bases lay in between. CDR1 and CDR2 (germline): SGHAT, FQNNGV. This CDR3 spans 15 amino acids. The CDR3, as DNA: TGTGCCAGCAGCCAAAACGGGGGGCTTGGGAATGAGCAGTTCTTC. Its translation: CASSQNGGLGNEQFF.

There are a few counts of this clone. The V call is TRBV27, the J call TRBJ1-6; 8 bases align to TRBD1. Germline assignment: CDR1 MNHEY and CDR2 SMNVEV (reference sequence). CDR3 size: 14 residues. Trimming at V came to 2 bases and at J to 9 bases, leaving 3 bases not matched to a gene. As DNA, the CDR3 is TGTGCCAGCAGTTTAAAGACAGGGGCTTCACCCCTCCACTTT. Its translation: CASSLKTGASPLHF.

This rearrangement joins TRBV20-1 to TRBJ1-1; D is undetermined. Germline-derived CDR1 and CDR2 are DFQATT and SNEGSKA (reference sequence). The CDR3 loop spans 13 amino acids. V gave up 3 bases and J gave up 2 bases, with 10 bases separating them. CDR3: CSASVQENTEAFF. As DNA, the CDR3 is TGCAGTGCTAGTGTGCAGGAAAACACTGAAGCTTTCTTT.

The chain couples TRBV28 to TRBJ2-7; D is perhaps TRBD1 (6 bases). Germline CDR1 and CDR2: MDHEN and SYDVKM. The CDR3 consists of 11 residues. V was cut by 6 bases and J by 7 bases, with 10 bases left in between. The CDR3: CASSLGQEQYV. DNA for the CDR3: TGTGCCAGCAGCCTCGGACAGGAGCAGTACGTC.

The V and J genes are TRBV7-2 and TRBJ1-5; a weak D match, TRBD1 (5 bases). Trimming pared 7 bases from V and 1 base from J, leaving 11 bases between. The CDR3 covers 14 residues. CDR1 SGHTA and CDR2 FQGNSA come from the germline V gene. The CDR3 protein is CASTWGRSNQPQHF. The DNA of the CDR3 is TGTGCCAGCACCTGGGGCAGGAGCAATCAGCCCCAGCATTTT.

The chain has TRBV7-9 and TRBJ2-3, with a tentative D call TRBD2 (7 bases). The germline V gene encodes CDR1 SEHNR and CDR2 FQNEAQ (reference sequence). Trimming removed 5 bases at V and 4 bases at J, with 13 bases between. The length of the CDR3 is 14 residues. CDR3 sequence (DNA): TGTGCCAGCAGCGGGGAGGGGGGCTCAGATACGCAGTATTTT. It is translated as CASSGEGGSDTQYF.

The chain has TRBV28 and TRBJ1-2, with D perhaps matching TRBD1 (5 bases). The CDR3 consists of 13 residues. Germline lookup yields CDR1 MDHEN and CDR2 SYDVKM. Trimming pared 6 bases from V and 2 bases from J, leaving 10 bases between. The CDR3 region is CASRTDTNYGYTF. Written as DNA, the CDR3 is TGTGCCAGCAGAACGGACACCAACTATGGCTACACCTTC.

Only a few counts were recorded for this clone. This chain links TRBV29-1 with TRBJ1-2; D perhaps matches TRBD1 (5 bases). CDR3 size: 13 residues. Germline CDR1 and CDR2: SQVTM and ANQGSEA. V was cut by 5 bases and J by 8 bases, with 18 bases left in between. CDR3 region: CSVIFFNRGGYTF. CDR3 coding DNA: TGCAGCGTTATTTTTTTCAATAGGGGAGGCTACACCTTC. The variable domain in full, completed from reference TRBV29-1 and TRBJ1-2, reads SAVISQKPSRDICQRGTSLTIQCQVDSQVTMMFWYRQQPGQSLTLIATANQGSEATYESGFVIDKFPISRPNLTFSTLTVSNMSPEDSSIYLCSVIFFNRGGYTFGSGTRLTVV.

The chain joins TRBV19 to TRBJ2-1; D is perhaps TRBD1 (5 bases). V was cut by 11 bases and J by 3 bases, with 14 bases left in between. In germline, CDR1 is LNHDA, CDR2 SQIVND (reference sequence). This CDR3 is 13 amino acids long. In nucleotides, the CDR3 is TGTGCCTCTCGACCGACAGACTACAATGAGCAGTTCTTC. Protein sequence: CASRPTDYNEQFF.

V is TRBV3-1 (or the pseudogene TRBV3-2) and J is TRBJ2-5; D is ambiguous. The germline V and J ends were trimmed by 0 bases and 3 bases, with 5 bases remaining between them. This CDR3 spans 13 amino acids. Germline CDR1 is LGHDT and CDR2 is YNNKEL (reference sequence). CDR3 nucleotide sequence: TGTGCCAGCAGCCAAGAAGTAGAAGAGACCCAGTACTTC. Translation: CASSQEVEETQYF.

The chain has TRBV18 and TRBJ1-2; possible D gene TRBD1, 5 bases. Germline-derived CDR1 and CDR2 are KGHSH and LQKENI. V was pared by 3 bases and J by 2 bases, with 16 bases between. CDR3 length: 16 residues. The CDR3 nucleotides are TGTGCCAGCTCACCCGCTCGGGCAGGGAGGAACTATGGCTACACCTTC. As protein: CASSPARAGRNYGYTF.

The gene calls are TRBV7-3 and TRBJ2-7, with 8 bases that match TRBD2. Germline trimming cut 5 bases from V and 3 bases from J; bases unmatched to any gene: 3. This CDR3 is 13 amino acids long. CDR1 and CDR2 from the germline V gene are SGHTA and FQGTGA. In nucleotides, the CDR3 is TGTGCCAGCAGCGTGGGACTAGACTACGAGCAGTACTTC. Its protein product is CASSVGLDYEQYF.